The rows below give T cell receptor beta chains drawn from one sample of a study of spatial heterogeneity in lung cancer. TCRdb re-derived calls from the 5' RACE reads in MiXCR, one entry per CDR3 protein. The sample lists approximately 25,000 distinct CDR3 sequences, roughly 10% seen once, with around 7% in the top ten. The sample here was lung tumor tissue, taken at surgery. Receptor source: a male donor with early-stage non-small cell lung cancer. CDR3s include the opening cysteine and the closing phenylalanine or tryptophan. The D gene is left open where the match is weak. For some rows the clone size is stated as once, few or many, or as a class when expanded; others skip it.

many | TRBJ2-5 | TRBD2 | TRBV9 | CASSAGLAGQETQYF | TGTGCCAGCAGCGCCGGACTAGCGGGGCAAGAGACCCAGTACTTC
few | TRBJ2-3 | NA | TRBV19 | CASGERGDTQYF | TGTGCCAGTGGGGAACGGGGAGATACGCAGTATTTT
NA | TRBJ2-1 | NA | TRBV5-1 | CASSLLTGSANEQFF | TGCGCCAGCAGCTTGCTAACAGGGTCGGCGAATGAGCAGTTCTTC
many | TRBJ2-2 | TRBD2 | TRBV12-3/TRBV12-4 | CASSLSSGKNTGELFF | TGTGCCAGCAGTTTGTCTAGCGGGAAGAACACCGGGGAGCTGTTTTTT
many | TRBJ1-2 | NA | TRBV7-2 | CASSLVQRRNYGYTF | TGTGCCAGCAGCTTAGTGCAGAGGCGGAACTATGGCTACACCTTC
medium-sized | TRBJ1-2 | TRBD1 | TRBV7-2 | CASSPVSGQGYYGYTF | TGTGCCAGCAGCCCCGTGTCGGGACAGGGCTACTATGGCTACACCTTC
medium-sized | TRBJ2-2 | TRBD2 | TRBV9 | CASSAPGLASGELFF | TGTGCCAGCAGCGCCCCGGGACTAGCATCCGGGGAGCTGTTTTTT
many | TRBJ2-5 | NA | TRBV3-1 | CASSPRRGETQYF | TGTGCCAGCAGCCCACGACGGGGGGAGACCCAGTACTTC
medium-sized | TRBJ2-3 | NA | TRBV28 | CASSSPQGVGTDTQYF | TGTGCCAGCAGTTCCCCTCAGGGCGTGGGCACAGATACGCAGTATTTT
few | TRBJ2-3 | NA | TRBV5-4 | CASTRVEAQTDTQYF | TGTGCCAGCACCAGGGTAGAGGCCCAGACAGATACGCAGTATTTT
many | TRBJ1-2 | TRBD1 | TRBV3-1 | CASSQDPRGRYGYTF | TGTGCCAGCAGCCAAGATCCCAGGGGGAGGTATGGCTACACCTTC
NA | TRBJ2-5 | NA | TRBV2 | CASVPRQGLVWTQYF | TGTGCCAGCGTCCCCCGACAGGGACTAGTTTGGACCCAGTACTTC
many | TRBJ1-5 | NA | TRBV28 | CASSLYGALMLQPQHF | TGTGCCAGCAGTTTATATGGGGCGCTAATGCTGCAGCCCCAGCATTTT
NA | TRBJ2-1 | NA | TRBV7-9 | CASRLRATRYNEQFF | TGTGCCAGCCGACTCCGTGCAACCCGTTACAATGAGCAGTTCTTC